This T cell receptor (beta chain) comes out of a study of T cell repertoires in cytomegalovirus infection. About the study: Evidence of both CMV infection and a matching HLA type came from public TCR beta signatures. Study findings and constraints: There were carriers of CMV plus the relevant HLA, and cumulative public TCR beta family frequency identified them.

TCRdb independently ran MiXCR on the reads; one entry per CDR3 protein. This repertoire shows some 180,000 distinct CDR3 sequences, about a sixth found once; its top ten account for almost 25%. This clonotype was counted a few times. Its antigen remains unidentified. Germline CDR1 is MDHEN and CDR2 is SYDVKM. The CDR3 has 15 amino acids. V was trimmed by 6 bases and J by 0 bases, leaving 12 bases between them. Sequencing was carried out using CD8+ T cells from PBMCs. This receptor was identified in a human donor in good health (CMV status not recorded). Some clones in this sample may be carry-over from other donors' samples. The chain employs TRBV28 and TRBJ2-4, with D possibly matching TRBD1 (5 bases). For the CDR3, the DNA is TGTGCCAGCAGGGCAGACAGACTAGCCAAAAACATTCAGTACTTC. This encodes CASRADRLAKNIQYF. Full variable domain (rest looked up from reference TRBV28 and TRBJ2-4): DVKVTQSSRYLVKRTGEKVFLECVQDMDHENMFWYRQDPGLGLRLIYFSYDVKMKEKGDIPEGYSVSREKKERFSLILESASTNQTSMYLCASRADRLAKNIQYFGAGTRLSVL.